This T cell receptor beta chain was captured in a study of T cells in Graves' hyperthyroidism and ophthalmopathy. About the study: Before any treatment, at initial diagnosis, peripheral blood was collected.

TCR beta CDR3 region amplification was performed from RNA transcripts. Carried out on the TCR CDR3, a first-round RT-PCR used the HTBI primer set. TCRdb analysed the multiplex PCR reads with MiXCR anew, one entry per CDR3 protein. The sample has about 640,000 distinct CDR3 sequences; roughly 14% are singletons. The material sequenced was blood. The sequence was obtained from a woman in her 50s with Graves' ophthalmopathy.

The CDR3 sequence is CASSLADSSTDTQYF. The CDR3 bases are TGTGCCAGCAGCTTGGCCGACTCCTCCACAGATACGCAGTATTTT. The chain couples TRBV5-5 to TRBJ2-3; D gene unclear. Looked up from germline, CDR1 is SGHKS and CDR2 is YYEKEE (reference sequence). The CDR3 sequence is 15 residues long. The ends were cut back, 0 bases at V and 2 bases at J, with 10 bases in the middle. The whole variable domain, remainder taken from reference TRBV5-5 and TRBJ2-3, is DAGVTQSPTHLIKTRGQQVTLRCSPISGHKSVSWYQQVLGQGPQFIFQYYEKEERGRGNFPDRFSARQFPNYSSELNVNALLLGDSALYLCASSLADSSTDTQYFGPGTRLTVL.